The subject of this entry is one T cell receptor beta chain. The antigen is unknown. Under the ViraFEST assay, PBMC were stimulated with viral peptide pools so that antigen-specific CD4+ T cells expanded. Sequencing was performed afterwards. Isolation of CD4+ T cells took place after about 10 days of culture. Nucleocapsid antibodies stayed negative before and after vaccination, showing no earlier SARS-CoV-2 infection. This record comes from a study of vaccination effects on CD4 cells after COVID-19. Germline loops: CDR1 LNHDA, CDR2 SQIVND (reference sequence). The CDR3 has 14 amino acids. V lost 3 bases to trimming and J lost 3 bases, with 12 bases between them. Method: immunoSEQ multiplex PCR; TCRdb's copy keeps in-frame clones and lacks some. Of 25,000 to 30,000 clones listed, around 75% are singletons.

The chain recombines TRBV19 with TRBJ2-7, with no clear D. The sequencing used CD4+ T cells from PBMCs cultured with HCoV-NL63 spike peptides, collected before COVID-19 vaccination. The clonotype originates from a human donor who received a COVID-19 vaccine. CDR3 sequence reads: CASSIVGRVYEQYF. The CDR3 nucleotides read TGTGCCAGTAGTATCGTAGGTCGGGTCTACGAGCAGTACTTC.